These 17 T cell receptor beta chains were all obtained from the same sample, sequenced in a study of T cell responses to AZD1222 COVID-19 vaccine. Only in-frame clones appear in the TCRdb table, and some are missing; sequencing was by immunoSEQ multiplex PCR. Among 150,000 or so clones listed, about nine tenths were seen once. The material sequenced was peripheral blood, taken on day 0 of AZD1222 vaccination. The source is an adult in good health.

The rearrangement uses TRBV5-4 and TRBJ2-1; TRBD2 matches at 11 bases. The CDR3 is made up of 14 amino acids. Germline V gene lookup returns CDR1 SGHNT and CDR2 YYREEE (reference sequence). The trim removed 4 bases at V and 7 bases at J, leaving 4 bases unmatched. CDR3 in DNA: TGTGCCAGCAGCGTCGGGACTAGCGGAAATGAGCAGTTCTTC. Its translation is CASSVGTSGNEQFF.

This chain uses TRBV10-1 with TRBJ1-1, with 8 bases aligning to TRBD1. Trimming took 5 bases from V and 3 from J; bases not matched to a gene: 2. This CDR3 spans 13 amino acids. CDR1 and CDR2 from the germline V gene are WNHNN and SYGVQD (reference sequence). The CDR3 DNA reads TGCGCCAGCAGTCAACAGGGGGACACTGAAGCTTTCTTT. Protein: CASSQQGDTEAFF.

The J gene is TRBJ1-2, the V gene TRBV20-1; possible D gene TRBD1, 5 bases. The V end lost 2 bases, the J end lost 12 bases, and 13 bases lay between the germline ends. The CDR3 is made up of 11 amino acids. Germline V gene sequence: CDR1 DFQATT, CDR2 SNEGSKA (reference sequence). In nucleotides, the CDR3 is TGCAGTGCTAGAAATGCGGGGGTAAACACCTTC. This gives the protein CSARNAGVNTF.

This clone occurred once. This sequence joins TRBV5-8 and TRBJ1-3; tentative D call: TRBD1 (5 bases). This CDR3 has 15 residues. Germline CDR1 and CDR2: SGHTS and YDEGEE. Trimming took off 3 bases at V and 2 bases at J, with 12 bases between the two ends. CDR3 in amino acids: CASSYGPGAGNTIYF. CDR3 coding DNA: TGTGCCAGCAGCTACGGACCGGGGGCTGGAAACACCATATATTTT.

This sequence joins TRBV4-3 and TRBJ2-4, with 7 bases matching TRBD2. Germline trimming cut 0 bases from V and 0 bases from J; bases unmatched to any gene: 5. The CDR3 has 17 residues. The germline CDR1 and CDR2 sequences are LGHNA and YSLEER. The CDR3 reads CASSQDRPGGAKNIQYF. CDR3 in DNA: TGCGCCAGCAGCCAAGATAGACCGGGAGGAGCCAAAAACATTCAGTACTTC.

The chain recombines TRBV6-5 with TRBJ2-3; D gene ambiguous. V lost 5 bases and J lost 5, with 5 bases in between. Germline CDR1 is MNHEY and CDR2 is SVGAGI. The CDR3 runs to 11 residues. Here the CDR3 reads CASSHLDTQYF. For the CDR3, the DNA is TGTGCCAGCAGTCACTTAGATACGCAGTATTTT.

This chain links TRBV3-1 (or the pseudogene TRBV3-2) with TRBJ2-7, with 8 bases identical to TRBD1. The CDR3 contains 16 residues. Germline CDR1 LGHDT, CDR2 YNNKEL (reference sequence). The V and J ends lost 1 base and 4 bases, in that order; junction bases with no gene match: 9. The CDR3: CASSQAPGQGGYEQYF. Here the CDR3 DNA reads TGTGCCAGCAGCCAAGCCCCAGGACAGGGAGGTTACGAGCAGTACTTC.

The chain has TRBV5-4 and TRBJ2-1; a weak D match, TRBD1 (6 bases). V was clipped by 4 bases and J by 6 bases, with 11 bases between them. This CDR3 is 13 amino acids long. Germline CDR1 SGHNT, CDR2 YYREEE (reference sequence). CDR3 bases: TGTGCCAGCAGCGGAGTAGGGGGCAATGAGCAGTTCTTC. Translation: CASSGVGGNEQFF.

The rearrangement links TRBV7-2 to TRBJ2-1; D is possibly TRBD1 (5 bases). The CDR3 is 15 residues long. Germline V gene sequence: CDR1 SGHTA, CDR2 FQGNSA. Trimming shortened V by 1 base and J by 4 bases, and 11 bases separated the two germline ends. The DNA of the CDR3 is TGTGCCAGCAGCTTAGGGCAGGGCCTATACAATGAGCAGTTCTTC. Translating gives CASSLGQGLYNEQFF.

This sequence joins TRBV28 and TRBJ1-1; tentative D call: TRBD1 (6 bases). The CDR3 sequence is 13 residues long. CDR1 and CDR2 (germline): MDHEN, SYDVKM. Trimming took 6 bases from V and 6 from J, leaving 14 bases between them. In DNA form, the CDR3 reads TGTGCCAGCAGAAACAGGGTTTGGGCTGAAGCTTTCTTT. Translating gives CASRNRVWAEAFF.

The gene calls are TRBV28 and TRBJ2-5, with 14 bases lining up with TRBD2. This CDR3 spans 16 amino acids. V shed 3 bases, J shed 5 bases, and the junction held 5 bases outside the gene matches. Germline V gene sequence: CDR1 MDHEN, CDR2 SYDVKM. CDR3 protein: CASSLGTSGRGETQYF. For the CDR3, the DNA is TGTGCCAGCAGTTTGGGGACTAGCGGGAGAGGGGAGACCCAGTACTTC.

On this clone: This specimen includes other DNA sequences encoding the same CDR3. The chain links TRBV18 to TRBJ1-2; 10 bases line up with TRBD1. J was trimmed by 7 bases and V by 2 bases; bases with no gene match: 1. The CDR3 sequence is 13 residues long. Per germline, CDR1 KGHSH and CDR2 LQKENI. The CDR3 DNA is TGTGCCAGCTCACCAGACAGGGGGCTTGGCTACACCTTC. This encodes CASSPDRGLGYTF.

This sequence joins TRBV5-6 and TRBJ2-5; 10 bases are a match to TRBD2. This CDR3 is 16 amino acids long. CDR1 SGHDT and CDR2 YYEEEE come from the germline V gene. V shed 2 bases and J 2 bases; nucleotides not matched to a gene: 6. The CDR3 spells CASSFPSGRGQETQYF. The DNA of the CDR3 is TGTGCCAGCAGCTTCCCAAGCGGGAGGGGACAAGAGACCCAGTACTTC.

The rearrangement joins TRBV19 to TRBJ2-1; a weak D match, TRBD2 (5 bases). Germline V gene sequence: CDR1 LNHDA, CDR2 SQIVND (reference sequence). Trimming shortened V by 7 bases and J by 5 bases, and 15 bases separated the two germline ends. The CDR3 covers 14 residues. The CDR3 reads CASKMGAFDNEQFF. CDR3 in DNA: TGTGCCAGTAAAATGGGAGCGTTTGACAATGAGCAGTTCTTC.

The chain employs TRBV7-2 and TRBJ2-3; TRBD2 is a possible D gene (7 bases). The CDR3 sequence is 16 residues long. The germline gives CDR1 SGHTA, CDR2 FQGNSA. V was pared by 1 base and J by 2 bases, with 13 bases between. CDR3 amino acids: CASSLGGGHYTDTQYF. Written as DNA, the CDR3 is TGTGCCAGCAGCTTAGGGGGGGGCCATTACACAGATACGCAGTATTTT.

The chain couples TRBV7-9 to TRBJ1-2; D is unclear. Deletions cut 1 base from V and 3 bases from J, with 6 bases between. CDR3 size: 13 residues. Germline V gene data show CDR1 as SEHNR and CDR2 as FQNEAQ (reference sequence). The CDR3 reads CASSLEPDYGYTF. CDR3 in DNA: TGTGCCAGCAGCTTAGAGCCCGACTATGGCTACACCTTC.

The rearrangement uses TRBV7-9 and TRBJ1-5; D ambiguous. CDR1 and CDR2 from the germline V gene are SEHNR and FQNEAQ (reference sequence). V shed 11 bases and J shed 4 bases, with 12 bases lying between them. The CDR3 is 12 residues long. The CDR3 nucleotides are TGTGCCCTAAAGGGAGTTAATCAGCCCCAGCATTTT. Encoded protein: CALKGVNQPQHF.